Following are 19 T cell receptor beta chains from one sample sequenced in a study of regulatory T cells in long-lasting Graves disease. Specified time point: persistent/refractory GD, antithyroid drugs over 5 years with positive TRAb. Following extraction of RNA from PBMCs, that RNA was used to make the TCR library. Researchers made TCR beta libraries by using iRepertoire HTBI primers and running Arm-PCR on CDR3 regions. MiXCR, applied by TCRdb to the multiplex PCR reads, yields one record per CDR3 protein. This sample carries about 450,000 distinct CDR3 sequences, around 22% of them seen once, and the ten largest clones take around 24%. The source material was peripheral blood mononuclear cells (PBMCs), sampled when the disease was refractory, from a patient treated with antithyroid drugs. The source of these receptors is a female donor with Graves disease.

There are many counts of this clonotype. The genes are TRBV27 and TRBJ1-5; D gene uncertain. The CDR3 has 14 residues. The germline V gene has CDR1 MNHEY and CDR2 SMNVEV (reference sequence). V lost 5 bases and J 3 bases, leaving 11 bases between the germline ends. The CDR3 spells CASSGRGSNQPQHF. The CDR3 DNA is TGTGCCAGCAGTGGACGTGGGTCCAATCAGCCCCAGCATTTT.

This clonotype has just a few counts. The chain combines TRBV20-1 with TRBJ2-5; 8 bases fit TRBD2. The CDR3 extends over 13 amino acids. J was trimmed by 5 bases and V by 2 bases; bases with no gene match: 4. CDR1 DFQATT and CDR2 SNEGSKA come from the germline V gene (reference sequence). CDR3 bases: TGCAGTGCTAGAAAGACTAGCGAGGAGACCCAGTACTTC. Its translation: CSARKTSEETQYF.

This clonotype was seen a handful of times. The gene calls are TRBV6-1 and TRBJ1-5; D perhaps matches TRBD1 (5 bases). V was trimmed by 6 bases and J by 0 bases, leaving 18 bases between them. This CDR3 has 17 amino acids. The germline CDR1 and CDR2 sequences are MNHNS and SASEGT. In DNA, the CDR3 is TGTGCCAGCAGGCCCGGGGGGTATGGGGATAGCAATCAGCCCCAGCATTTT. It is translated as CASRPGGYGDSNQPQHF.

This clonotype was detected only a few times. The chain joins TRBV6-1 to TRBJ2-4; 8 bases match TRBD1. Germline V lookup: CDR1 MNHNS, CDR2 SASEGT. The CDR3 length is 20 residues. Trimming cost V 4 bases and J 0 bases; bases outside gene matches: 17. CDR3 sequence (DNA): TGTGCCAGCAGTGGAAGGATAGGACAGGGAATTTCTGAAGCCAAAAACATTCAGTACTTC. Encoded protein: CASSGRIGQGISEAKNIQYF.

This rearrangement joins TRBV2 to TRBJ1-2; no definite D call. The CDR3 sequence is 12 residues long. Deletions cut 6 bases from V and 3 bases from J, with 8 bases between. Germline V gene data show CDR1 as SNHLY and CDR2 as FYNNEI. This CDR3 is CASRQSDYGYTF. The CDR3 DNA reads TGTGCCAGCAGACAGTCTGACTATGGCTACACCTTC.

This clonotype occurred many times. The rearrangement uses TRBV30 and TRBJ1-4; perhaps TRBD1 as D (5 bases). The CDR3 runs 13 residues. Trimming pared 8 bases from V and 8 bases from J, leaving 18 bases between. Per germline, CDR1 GTSNPN and CDR2 SVGIG (reference sequence). CDR3 sequence: CALHPGAGEKLFF. DNA for the CDR3: TGTGCCCTCCATCCCGGGGCGGGAGAAAAACTGTTTTTT.

The gene calls are TRBV29-1 and TRBJ2-7, with a possible D match to TRBD2 (6 bases). V gave up 7 bases and J gave up 2 bases, with 21 bases separating them. This CDR3 has 15 residues. Germline CDR1 SQVTM, CDR2 ANQGSEA. The CDR3 region is CSAAGLGRVAYEQYF. The CDR3 bases are TGCAGCGCCGCGGGATTAGGCAGGGTTGCCTACGAGCAGTACTTC.

The sample holds a few counts of this clonotype. The chain recombines TRBV7-9 with TRBJ2-3; D gene ambiguous. There are 15 residues in the CDR3. Germline loops: CDR1 SEHNR, CDR2 FQNEAQ (reference sequence). Trimming shortened V by 5 bases and J by 0 bases, and 12 bases separated the two germline ends. The CDR3: CASSRPLTSTDTQYF. The CDR3 DNA sequence: TGTGCCAGCAGCCGCCCCCTCACTAGCACAGATACGCAGTATTTT.

The genes are TRBV7-2 and TRBJ1-5; D is ambiguous. Germline assignment: CDR1 SGHTA and CDR2 FQGNSA. The CDR3 is 14 amino acids. Trimming removed 3 bases at V and 6 bases at J, with 12 bases between. CDR3 amino acids: CASSLAGPPQPQHF. The DNA for the CDR3 is TGTGCCAGCAGCTTGGCGGGTCCCCCTCAGCCCCAGCATTTT.

In its sample, this clonotype was seen many times. The chain carries TRBV28 and TRBJ2-5; weak D call: TRBD1 (6 bases). Trimming shortened V by 2 bases and J by 5 bases, and 15 bases separated the two germline ends. CDR1 and CDR2 from the germline V gene are MDHEN and SYDVKM. The CDR3 length is 15 residues. CDR3 nucleotides: TGTGCCAGCAGTTTAACCATACAGGGTCGGGAGACCCAGTACTTC. It is translated as CASSLTIQGRETQYF.

This clonotype has ten or more counts. The V gene is TRBV3-1, the J gene TRBJ2-6; D unresolved. V was trimmed by 1 base and J by 2 bases, leaving 3 bases between them. The CDR3 contains 14 residues. The V gene's germline CDR1 is LGHDT and CDR2 YNNKEL (reference sequence). The CDR3 nucleotides read TGTGCCAGCAGCCAAGTGGCTGGGGCCAACGTCCTGACTTTC. It encodes CASSQVAGANVLTF.

There are a few counts of this clonotype. The chain recombines TRBV7-2 with TRBJ1-5; perhaps TRBD1 as D (5 bases). Germline lookup yields CDR1 SGHTA and CDR2 FQGNSA. V was shortened by 1 base and J by 2 bases, with 15 bases between the two germline ends. The CDR3 runs 17 residues. CDR3 nucleotides: TGTGCCAGCAGCTTAGAATTACGGCAGGGAGGCAATCAGCCCCAGCATTTT. This codes for CASSLELRQGGNQPQHF.

The V call is TRBV15, the J call TRBJ2-5; D call uncertain. CDR1 and CDR2 from the germline V gene are LNHNV and YYDKDF (reference sequence). Trimming removed 1 base at V and 2 bases at J, with 8 bases between. The CDR3 has 14 residues. This CDR3 reads CATSRAERQETQYF. In DNA form, the CDR3 reads TGTGCCACCAGCAGAGCGGAGAGGCAAGAGACCCAGTACTTC.

There are a few counts of this clonotype. J is TRBJ1-5 and V is TRBV7-2; a weak D match, TRBD1 (5 bases). Trimming cost V 1 base and J 2 bases, with 15 bases left between them. Germline CDR1 and CDR2: SGHTA and FQGNSA. CDR3 length equals 17 residues. In nucleotides, the CDR3 is TGTGCCAGCAGCTTAGGGGCCGGCAGGGCGGGCAATCAGCCCCAGCATTTT. Translated: CASSLGAGRAGNQPQHF.

This rearrangement joins TRBV19 to TRBJ2-5, with D maybe TRBD1 (7 bases). Trimming removed 1 base at V and 3 bases at J, with 15 bases between. CDR3 length: 16 amino acids. The germline gives CDR1 LNHDA, CDR2 SQIVND (reference sequence). This CDR3 is CASSIGGTATKETQYF. The CDR3 DNA reads as TGTGCCAGTAGTATAGGCGGGACAGCCACAAAAGAGACCCAGTACTTC.

This clonotype was found many times. This rearrangement joins TRBV2 to TRBJ1-2, with TRBD1 matching 11 bases. The germline V gene encodes CDR1 SNHLY and CDR2 FYNNEI. J was trimmed by 6 bases and V by 6 bases; bases with no gene match: 6. This CDR3 has 14 amino acids. CDR3 protein: CASRARTGGDGYTF. The DNA of the CDR3 is TGTGCCAGCAGGGCCAGGACAGGGGGCGATGGCTACACCTTC.

This clonotype was found a few times. The chain links TRBV15 to TRBJ2-7; 9 nucleotides line up with TRBD1. The CDR3 loop spans 15 amino acids. J was trimmed by 4 bases and V by 4 bases; bases with no gene match: 8. Germline lookup yields CDR1 LNHNV and CDR2 YYDKDF (reference sequence). The CDR3 protein is CATSITGTGIYEQYF. The CDR3 nucleotides read TGTGCCACCAGCATAACAGGGACAGGGATTTACGAGCAGTACTTC.

The gene calls are TRBV19 and TRBJ1-5, with 11 bases matching TRBD1. The trim removed 3 bases at V and 4 bases at J, leaving 11 bases unmatched. CDR1 and CDR2 (germline): LNHDA, SQIVND (reference sequence). This CDR3 comprises 18 residues. CDR3 residues: CASSILTGTGGINQPQHF. As DNA, the CDR3 is TGTGCCAGTAGTATTCTTACCGGGACAGGGGGAATTAATCAGCCCCAGCATTTT. The full variable domain, its missing parts supplied by reference TRBV19 and TRBJ1-5, is DGGITQSPKYLFRKEGQNVTLSCEQNLNHDAMYWYRQDPGQGLRLIYYSQIVNDFQKGDIAEGYSVSREKKESFPLTVTSAQKNPTAFYLCASSILTGTGGINQPQHFGDGTRLSIL.

The chain has TRBV7-9 and TRBJ2-7, with TRBD1 matching 7 bases. Per the germline V gene, CDR1 is SEHNR and CDR2 is FQNEAQ (reference sequence). CDR3 length: 16 amino acids. Germline trimming cut 6 bases from V and 0 bases from J; bases unmatched to any gene: 11. The CDR3 reads CASRDGDRANSYEQYF. CDR3 nucleotide sequence: TGTGCCAGCAGGGACGGGGACAGAGCGAACTCCTACGAGCAGTACTTC.